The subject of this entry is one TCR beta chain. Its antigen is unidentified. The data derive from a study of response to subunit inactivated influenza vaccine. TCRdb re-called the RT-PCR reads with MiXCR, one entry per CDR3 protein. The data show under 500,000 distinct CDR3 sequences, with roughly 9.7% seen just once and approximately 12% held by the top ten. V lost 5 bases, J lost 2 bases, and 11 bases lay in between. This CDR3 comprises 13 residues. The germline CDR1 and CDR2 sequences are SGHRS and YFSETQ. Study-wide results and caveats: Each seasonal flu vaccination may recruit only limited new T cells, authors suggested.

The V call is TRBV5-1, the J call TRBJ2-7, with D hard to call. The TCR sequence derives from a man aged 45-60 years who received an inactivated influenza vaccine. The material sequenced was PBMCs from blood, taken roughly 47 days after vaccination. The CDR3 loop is CASRRLGAYEQYF. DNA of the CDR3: TGCGCCAGCAGACGACTGGGTGCCTACGAGCAGTACTTC.